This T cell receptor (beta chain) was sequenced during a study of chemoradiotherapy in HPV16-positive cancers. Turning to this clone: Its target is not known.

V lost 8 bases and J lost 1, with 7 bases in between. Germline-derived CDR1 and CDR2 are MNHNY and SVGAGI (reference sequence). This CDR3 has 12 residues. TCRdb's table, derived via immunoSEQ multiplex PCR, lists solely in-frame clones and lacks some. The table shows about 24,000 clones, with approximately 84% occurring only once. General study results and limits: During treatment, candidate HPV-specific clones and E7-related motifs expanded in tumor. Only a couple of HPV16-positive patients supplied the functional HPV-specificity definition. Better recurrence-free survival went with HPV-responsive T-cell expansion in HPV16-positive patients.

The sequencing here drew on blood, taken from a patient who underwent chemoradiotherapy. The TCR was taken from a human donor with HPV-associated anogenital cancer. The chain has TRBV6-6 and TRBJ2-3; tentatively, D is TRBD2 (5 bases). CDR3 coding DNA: TGTGCCAGCGAAGCGGGCACAGATACGCAGTATTTT. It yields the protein CASEAGTDTQYF.